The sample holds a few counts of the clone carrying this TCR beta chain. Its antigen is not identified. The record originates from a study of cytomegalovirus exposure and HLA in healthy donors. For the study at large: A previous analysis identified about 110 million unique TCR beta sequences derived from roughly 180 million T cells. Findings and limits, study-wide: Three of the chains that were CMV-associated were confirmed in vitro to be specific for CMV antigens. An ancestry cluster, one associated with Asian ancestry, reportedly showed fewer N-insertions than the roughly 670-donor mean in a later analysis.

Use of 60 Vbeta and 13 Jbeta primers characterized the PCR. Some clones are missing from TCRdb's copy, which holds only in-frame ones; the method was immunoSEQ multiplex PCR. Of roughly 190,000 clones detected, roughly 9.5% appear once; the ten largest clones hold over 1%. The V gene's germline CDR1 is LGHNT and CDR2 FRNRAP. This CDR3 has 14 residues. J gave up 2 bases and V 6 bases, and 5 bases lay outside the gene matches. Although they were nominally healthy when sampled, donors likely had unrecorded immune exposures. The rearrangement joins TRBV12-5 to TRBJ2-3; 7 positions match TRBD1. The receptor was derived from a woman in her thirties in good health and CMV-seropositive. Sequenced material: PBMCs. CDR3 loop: CASGRDSHTDTQYF. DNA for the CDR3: TGTGCTAGTGGCCGGGACAGTCACACAGATACGCAGTATTTT.